These 14 T cell receptor beta chains originate from one sample sequenced in a study of beta chain features in type 1 diabetes. These receptors' antigens are unknown. Every isolated RNA sample was fully reverse transcribed, so sequencing captured expressed TCRB transcripts. The assay was immunoSEQ multiplex PCR, and TCRdb's table has in-frame clones only and misses some. The data hold 250,000 to 350,000 clones, with roughly 13% observed a single time. General observations from the study: In every one of the four CD4+ subsets, TCRB CDR3s were moderately but significantly shorter in Type 1 diabetes patients.

The sequenced sample was naive CD4+ T cells from blood. The source of these receptors is a young man with type 1 diabetes.

This clone occurred a few times. The V and J genes are TRBV28 and TRBJ2-3; D ambiguous. Germline assignment: CDR1 MDHEN and CDR2 SYDVKM. The CDR3 is made up of 13 amino acids. V was pared by 7 bases and J by 0 bases, with 8 bases between. In DNA, the CDR3 is TGTGCCAGCACACCGACTAGCACAGATACGCAGTATTTT. Translation gives CASTPTSTDTQYF.

This clone was seen a few times. CDR3 region: CASSYSAEDTDTQYF. The CDR3 DNA reads as TGTGCCAGCAGTTACTCAGCGGAAGACACAGATACGCAGTATTTT. The rearrangement links TRBV6-5 to TRBJ2-3; perhaps TRBD2 as D (5 bases). The germline V gene encodes CDR1 MNHEY and CDR2 SVGAGI. CDR3 size: 15 residues. Trimming stripped 0 bases from V and 2 bases from J, with 9 bases between.

This CDR3 reads CASSQGLAGNYEQYF. The CDR3 nucleotides read TGCGCCAGCAGCCAAGGGCTAGCGGGAAACTACGAGCAGTACTTC. V and J are TRBV4-3 and TRBJ2-7; TRBD2 aligns across 9 bases. The V segment lost 1 base and the J segment 3 bases; nucleotides outside the gene matches: 4. Germline V CDR1 and CDR2: LGHNA, YSLEER. The CDR3 extends over 15 amino acids.

The chain joins TRBV7-9 to TRBJ2-5; D is unclear. CDR1 is SEHNR, CDR2 FQNEAQ, per germline (reference sequence). With 2 bases removed from V and 3 bases from J, the gap between germline ends came to 10 bases. The CDR3 covers 14 residues. CDR3 loop: CASSLRVFEETQYF. In DNA, the CDR3 is TGTGCCAGCAGCTTACGGGTGTTCGAAGAGACCCAGTACTTC.

There are a few counts of this clone. The chain uses TRBV28 and TRBJ2-5; 8 bases agree with TRBD2. Trimming at V came to 8 bases and at J to 5 bases, leaving 10 bases not matched to a gene. The CDR3 covers 14 residues. Germline V gene lookup returns CDR1 MDHEN and CDR2 SYDVKM. Written as DNA, the CDR3 is TGTGCCAGCTCTAAGCGGGAGTTGCTTGAGACCCAGTACTTC. Translating gives CASSKRELLETQYF.

This clone was detected only a few times. CDR3 DNA sequence: TGTGCCAGCAGTTGGGAGGGGGTCACAGATACGCAGTATTTT. Its translation: CASSWEGVTDTQYF. The chain couples TRBV28 to TRBJ2-3, with D possibly being TRBD2 (7 bases). With 4 bases removed from V and 2 bases from J, the gap between germline ends came to 10 bases. The CDR3 runs to 14 residues. Looked up from germline, CDR1 is MDHEN and CDR2 is SYDVKM.

The chain uses TRBV7-9 and TRBJ1-2; a possible D gene is TRBD1 (5 bases). Trimming pared 3 bases from V and 4 bases from J, leaving 9 bases between. The CDR3 covers 13 residues. The germline CDR1 and CDR2 sequences are SEHNR and FQNEAQ (reference sequence). This CDR3 is CASSFDSSYGYTF. The CDR3 nucleotides are TGTGCCAGCAGCTTTGACAGCTCCTATGGCTACACCTTC.

Regarding this clone: One junction end does not reproduce the germline sequence, and a read error may be involved. The V and J genes are TRBV11-2 and TRBJ2-1; 13 positions agree with TRBD2. The CDR3 is 13 residues long. Germline CDR1 and CDR2: SGHAT and FQNNGV. CDR3 in DNA: TGTGCCAGCAGCCCCTGGACTAGCGGGAGTATGGTCTTC. Translation: CASSPWTSGSMVF. The whole variable domain, filled in from reference TRBV11-2 and TRBJ2-1, reads EAGVAQSPRYKIIEKRQSVAFWCNPISGHATLYWYQQILGQGPKLLIQFQNNGVVDDSQLPKDRFSAERLKGVDSTLKIQPAKLEDSAVYLCASSPWTSGSMVFGPGTRLTVL.

This rearrangement joins TRBV29-1 to TRBJ1-5, with D tentatively TRBD1 (5 bases). Germline CDR1 is SQVTM and CDR2 is ANQGSEA. Trimming left V 6 bases short and J 0 bases short, with 12 bases between. This CDR3 is built from 14 residues. The CDR3 spells CSVLLGGSNQPQHF. The CDR3 nucleotides are TGCAGCGTACTTCTGGGGGGTAGCAATCAGCCCCAGCATTTT.

This clone was seen more than once but under ten times. The genes are TRBV30 and TRBJ2-1, with no clear D. V was cut by 2 bases and J by 7 bases, with 12 bases left in between. This CDR3 comprises 13 residues. Per the germline V gene, CDR1 is GTSNPN and CDR2 is SVGIG (reference sequence). CDR3 DNA sequence: TGTGCCTGGAGTCCTCGAGCCTTGAATGAGCAGTTCTTC. Its translation is CAWSPRALNEQFF.

There are a few counts of this clone. The chain links TRBV30 to TRBJ1-5; D is undetermined. Germline V lookup: CDR1 GTSNPN, CDR2 SVGIG (reference sequence). The germline V and J ends were trimmed by 5 bases and 6 bases, with 14 bases remaining between them. The CDR3 contains 13 residues. CDR3 amino acids: CAWARGGIQPQHF. The CDR3 DNA reads TGTGCCTGGGCCCGAGGAGGCATTCAGCCCCAGCATTTT.

The V call is TRBV14, the J call TRBJ2-7, with 7 bases fitting TRBD2. CDR3 length: 14 amino acids. Germline CDR1 reads SGHDN; CDR2 reads FVKESK. Germline trimming cut 4 bases from V and 0 bases from J; bases unmatched to any gene: 3. The CDR3 nucleotides are TGTGCCAGCAGCCCCAGCGGGAACTCCTACGAGCAGTACTTC. Protein sequence: CASSPSGNSYEQYF.

V gene TRBV7-2 combines with J gene TRBJ1-5; D call uncertain. V was trimmed by 5 bases and J by 2 bases, leaving 7 bases between them. The V gene's germline CDR1 is SGHTA and CDR2 FQGNSA. The CDR3 has 13 amino acids. CDR3 sequence (DNA): TGTGCCAGCAGCCCGAGAGGCAATCAGCCCCAGCATTTT. Translation: CASSPRGNQPQHF.

This chain connects TRBV6-6 to TRBJ2-7; 14 bases line up with TRBD2. The CDR3 is made up of 14 amino acids. J was trimmed by 4 bases and V by 6 bases; bases with no gene match: 2. Looked up from germline, CDR1 is MNHNY and CDR2 is SVGAGI (reference sequence). The CDR3 sequence is CASSGTSGSYEQYF. DNA for the CDR3: TGTGCCAGCAGCGGGACTAGCGGGAGTTACGAGCAGTACTTC.